These 23 T cell receptor beta chains came from one sample sequenced in a study of T-cell memory formation after mild COVID-19. TCRdb recomputed calls from the 5' RACE reads with MiXCR, one row per CDR3 protein. The repertoire holds 550,000 to 650,000 distinct CDR3 sequences, around 15% seen once, with about 7.4% in the top ten. Source material: PBMCs or a T cell subset sorted from them (not recorded which). These receptors were collected from an adult woman who had mild COVID-19 (a few samples of this study predate the infection). Cell type and time point are not known.

This clonotype was counted many times. The chain is built from TRBV27 and TRBJ2-5, with D unresolved. Trimming pared 6 bases from V and 5 bases from J, leaving 13 bases between. The length of the CDR3 is 13 residues. The germline V gene encodes CDR1 MNHEY and CDR2 SMNVEV (reference sequence). The CDR3 DNA follows: TGTGCCAGCAGCCACGGTGGCCGGGAGACCCAGTACTTC. The encoded protein is CASSHGGRETQYF.

The table lists this clonotype with a few counts. The V call is TRBV5-1, the J call TRBJ2-1; TRBD1 is a possible D gene (7 bases). Germline CDR1 reads SGHRS; CDR2 reads YFSETQ. The CDR3 length is 15 residues. V lost 3 bases and J 4 bases, leaving 14 bases between the germline ends. CDR3 sequence reads: CASSSQGGLYNEQFF. DNA for the CDR3: TGCGCCAGCAGCTCCCAGGGGGGTCTGTACAATGAGCAGTTCTTC.

This clonotype was seen only a few times. The rearrangement uses TRBV7-2 and TRBJ1-1; D uncertain. V was cut by 6 bases and J by 0 bases, with 11 bases left in between. CDR1 is SGHTA and CDR2 is FQGNSA in the germline V gene. The CDR3 totals 14 residues. The CDR3 protein is CASRQSGLNTEAFF. Written as DNA, the CDR3 is TGTGCCAGCAGGCAGTCCGGGCTGAACACTGAAGCTTTCTTT.

The chain joins TRBV20-1 to TRBJ1-2; D not resolved. The CDR3 is 11 amino acids. Trimming removed 3 bases at V and 8 bases at J, with 10 bases between. Germline V gene lookup returns CDR1 DFQATT and CDR2 SNEGSKA (reference sequence). As DNA, the CDR3 is TGCAGTGCTAGTTCTCCCCGGGGCTACACCTTC. Its protein product is CSASSPRGYTF.

This clonotype was observed a handful of times. This sequence joins TRBV2 and TRBJ2-2; perhaps TRBD2 as D (7 bases). V dropped 7 bases and J dropped 4 bases, with 19 bases sitting between them. This CDR3 has 16 amino acids. CDR1 and CDR2 from the germline V gene are SNHLY and FYNNEI. Here the CDR3 DNA reads TGTGCCAGCATCCCCTCGGGGGGCAGTGGCACCGGGGAGCTGTTTTTT. Amino acids: CASIPSGGSGTGELFF.

The V call is TRBV20-1, the J call TRBJ2-7; unclear D gene. V shed 2 bases and J shed 6 bases, with 14 bases lying between them. In germline, CDR1 is DFQATT, CDR2 SNEGSKA (reference sequence). The CDR3 contains 13 residues. CDR3: CSARLEREVEQYF. CDR3 sequence (DNA): TGCAGTGCTAGACTTGAACGTGAGGTCGAGCAGTACTTC.

V is TRBV20-1 and J is TRBJ1-1; D possibly corresponds to TRBD1 (6 bases). The V and J ends lost 0 bases and 11 bases respectively, with 16 bases between them. Germline CDR1 DFQATT, CDR2 SNEGSKA (reference sequence). The CDR3 runs 13 residues. The CDR3 coding sequence is TGCAGTGCTAGAGATGCTACAGGGAAGAAGGCTTTCTTT. Protein product: CSARDATGKKAFF.

This chain joins TRBV12-3 or TRBV12-4 and TRBJ2-7; D might be TRBD1 or TRBD2, each matching 5 bases. Trimming removed 3 bases at V and 0 bases at J, with 15 bases between. The CDR3 runs to 16 residues. This CDR3 reads CASSFPPGLSSYEQYF. CDR3 nucleotides: TGTGCCAGCAGTTTTCCCCCGGGGCTCTCCTCCTACGAGCAGTACTTC.

The chain combines TRBV5-6 with TRBJ2-1; possibly TRBD1 or TRBD2 for D (5 bases each). V was clipped by 4 bases and J by 14 bases, with 25 bases between them. Germline CDR1 SGHDT, CDR2 YYEEEE. The CDR3 is 15 residues long. This CDR3 reads CASSTGTWSTSNEFF. CDR3 sequence (DNA): TGTGCCAGCAGCACCGGGACCTGGAGTACGTCGAACGAGTTCTTC.

In DNA form, the CDR3 reads TGCGCCAGCAGCACAGCAGGGGGCGGTATGAACACTGAAGCTTTCTTT. Its protein product is CASSTAGGGMNTEAFF. The rearrangement joins TRBV5-1 to TRBJ1-1, with TRBD1 matching 8 bases. Trimming cost V 4 bases and J 0 bases; bases outside gene matches: 8. This CDR3 region has 16 residues. CDR1 and CDR2 from the germline V gene are SGHRS and YFSETQ.

The chain uses TRBV4-1 and TRBJ1-2; D is perhaps TRBD1 (5 bases). The CDR3 runs to 18 residues. With 4 bases removed from V and 0 bases from J, the gap between germline ends came to 21 bases. Germline-derived CDR1 and CDR2 are MGHRA and YSYEKL. This CDR3 is CASSRLLDRDWANYGYTF. The CDR3 nucleotides are TGCGCCAGCAGCCGCTTATTAGACCGGGACTGGGCTAACTATGGCTACACCTTC.

The chain has TRBV30 and TRBJ1-5, with 12 positions matching TRBD1. The trim removed 3 bases at V and 7 bases at J, leaving 4 bases unmatched. The CDR3 runs 14 residues. Germline V gene data show CDR1 as GTSNPN and CDR2 as SVGIG (reference sequence). CDR3 in amino acids: CAWRGQGAGQPQHF. CDR3 bases: TGTGCCTGGAGGGGACAGGGGGCAGGACAGCCCCAGCATTTT.

This chain joins TRBV4-1 and TRBJ2-5; perhaps TRBD1 as D (6 bases). The V end lost 2 bases, the J end lost 7 bases, and 17 bases lay between the germline ends. The CDR3 is 15 amino acids. CDR1 is MGHRA and CDR2 is YSYEKL in the germline V gene. This CDR3 reads CASSQSRGYVGTQYF. The CDR3 region has the DNA TGCGCCAGCAGCCAAAGCAGGGGCTATGTTGGGACCCAGTACTTC.

The V and J genes are TRBV5-4 and TRBJ2-7; perhaps TRBD2 as D (6 bases). Trimming shortened V by 0 bases and J by 2 bases, and 18 bases separated the two germline ends. The CDR3 consists of 17 residues. Germline V gives CDR1 SGHNT, CDR2 YYREEE (reference sequence). CDR3 in amino acids: CASSLVSGAGSPYEQYF. As DNA, the CDR3 is TGTGCCAGCAGCTTGGTATCTGGGGCGGGAAGCCCCTACGAGCAGTACTTC.

This clonotype was seen more than once but under ten times. CDR3 residues: CASSSGQPFNSPLHF. The CDR3 coding sequence is TGTGCCAGCAGTTCAGGGCAGCCTTTTAATTCACCCCTCCACTTT. The chain couples TRBV12-3 or TRBV12-4 to TRBJ1-6, with D possibly TRBD1 on 5 matching bases. V was shortened by 4 bases and J by 6 bases, with 13 bases between the two germline ends. The CDR3 length is 15 residues.

This clonotype was seen more than once but under ten times. V and J are TRBV10-3 and TRBJ1-1, with D hard to call. Trimming removed 10 bases at V and 11 bases at J, with 20 bases between. The CDR3 runs 12 residues. The germline V gene encodes CDR1 ENHRY and CDR2 SYGVKD. The CDR3 spells CASRGHQTGAFF. CDR3 DNA: TGTGCCAGCCGTGGGCACCAGACCGGGGCTTTCTTT.

The rearrangement joins TRBV4-2 to TRBJ2-7, with 15 bases identical to TRBD2. Per the germline V gene, CDR1 is LGHNA and CDR2 is YNFKEQ. This CDR3 is built from 16 residues. Losses at the gene ends were 4 bases for V and 3 bases for J; bases not matched to a gene: 4. CDR3 in DNA: TGTGCCAGCAGCCCTGGACTAGCGGGAGGGCACTACGAGCAGTACTTC. This gives the protein CASSPGLAGGHYEQYF.

The rearrangement links TRBV7-8 to TRBJ1-1; the match to TRBD1 covers 10 bases. The CDR3 runs 17 residues. The germline CDR1 and CDR2 sequences are SGHVS and FQNEAQ. With V trimmed by 10 bases and J by 0 bases, 14 bases remained unmatched. The CDR3: CATRGLGQGIVNTEAFF. In nucleotides, the CDR3 is TGTGCCACCAGAGGCCTGGGACAGGGGATCGTGAACACTGAAGCTTTCTTT.

This clonotype was counted between two and nine times. J is TRBJ2-6 and V is TRBV2, with TRBD1 matching 8 bases. The CDR3 runs to 18 residues. The V segment lost 0 bases and the J segment 0 bases; nucleotides outside the gene matches: 4. Germline lookup yields CDR1 SNHLY and CDR2 FYNNEI. CDR3 DNA sequence: TGTGCCAGCAGTGAAGCCGGGACAGGATACTCTGGGGCCAACGTCCTGACTTTC. The encoded protein is CASSEAGTGYSGANVLTF.

The chain combines TRBV5-1 with TRBJ1-1, with a possible D match to TRBD1 (5 bases). CDR1 is SGHRS, CDR2 YFSETQ, per germline. Deletions cut 7 bases from V and 2 bases from J, with 15 bases between. The CDR3 spans 14 residues. The CDR3 DNA sequence: TGCGCCAGCGGCGGGAGAACAGGCAACACTGAAGCTTTCTTT. Its translation is CASGGRTGNTEAFF.

A few counts support this clonotype. The rearrangement joins TRBV20-1 to TRBJ2-3; the match to TRBD1 covers 9 bases. This CDR3 comprises 14 residues. J was trimmed by 4 bases and V by 5 bases; bases with no gene match: 7. Looked up from germline, CDR1 is DFQATT and CDR2 is SNEGSKA (reference sequence). The CDR3 loop reads CSAPPGTGSDTQYF. The DNA for the CDR3 is TGCAGTGCTCCCCCAGGGACAGGGTCAGATACGCAGTATTTT.

This clonotype was recorded a few times. The chain links TRBV6-5 to TRBJ2-2, with D maybe TRBD1 (5 bases). Trimming removed 4 bases at V and 4 bases at J, with 22 bases between. This CDR3 region has 18 residues. Germline-derived CDR1 and CDR2 are MNHEY and SVGAGI. In DNA form, the CDR3 reads TGTGCCAGCAGTTTCGGTCTGGGGCGCCGGGTCAGCACCGGGGAGCTGTTTTTT. Translated: CASSFGLGRRVSTGELFF.

J is TRBJ2-7 and V is TRBV27; D call uncertain. CDR1 and CDR2 from the germline V gene are MNHEY and SMNVEV (reference sequence). The length of the CDR3 is 13 residues. The V gene lost 0 bases and the J gene lost 3 bases, with 6 bases spanning the gap. The CDR3 region is CASSLSQIYEQYF. CDR3 bases: TGTGCCAGCAGTTTATCGCAGATCTACGAGCAGTACTTC.